Below, 10 T cell receptor beta chains from the same sample are listed, as sequenced in a study of vaccination effects on CD4 cells after COVID-19. The table came from immunoSEQ multiplex PCR; TCRdb's copy has only in-frame clones and leaves some out. The table lists about 32,000 clones, under 75% of them singletons. Sequencing followed a ViraFEST assay step that expanded antigen-specific CD4+ T cells with viral peptide pools. The culture ran for about 11 days, and then CD4+ T cells were isolated. Each participant received a vaccine that was either BNT162b2 or mRNA-1273, given as two doses. For these receptors, no antigen is known. Sequenced here: CD4+ T cells from PBMCs cultured with HCoV-229E spike peptides, sampled after COVID-19 vaccination. These TCRs come from a human donor who received a COVID-19 vaccine.

Only a few counts were recorded for this clone. The J gene is TRBJ1-5, the V gene TRBV18; TRBD1 agrees at 7 bases. The germline V gene encodes CDR1 KGHSH and CDR2 LQKENI. The CDR3 has 14 residues. J lost 1 base, V lost 4 bases, and 1 base had no gene match. The CDR3 region is CASSHRGSNQPQHF. The CDR3 DNA is TGTGCCAGCTCACACAGGGGAAGCAATCAGCCCCAGCATTTT.

This clone has only a few counts. This rearrangement joins TRBV7-2 to TRBJ1-5; D uncertain. The CDR3 spans 14 residues. CDR1 and CDR2 (germline): SGHTA, FQGNSA. The germline V and J ends were trimmed by 6 bases and 2 bases, with 11 bases remaining between them. The CDR3 bases are TGTGCCAGCAGTGTCCGGGATGGCAATCAGCCCCAGCATTTT. This encodes CASSVRDGNQPQHF.

This clone occurred a few times. V usage is TRBV18 and J usage is TRBJ2-3; D not certain. CDR3 length: 16 residues. Trimming stripped 3 bases from V and 5 bases from J, with 18 bases between. CDR1 is KGHSH and CDR2 is LQKENI in the germline V gene. This CDR3 reads CASSPLFDAVGDTQYF. The CDR3 DNA follows: TGTGCCAGCTCACCCCTTTTTGATGCGGTAGGAGATACGCAGTATTTT.

The V call is TRBV7-6, the J call TRBJ2-5; unclear D gene. Germline CDR1 and CDR2: SGHVS and FNYEAQ. Trimming pared 0 bases from V and 5 bases from J, leaving 13 bases between. The CDR3 runs to 15 residues. CDR3 in DNA: TGTGCCAGCAGCTTAGCTCATGGCCCCAGGGAGACCCAGTACTTC. Its translation: CASSLAHGPRETQYF.

To note about this clone: One end of the junction does not line up with germline, which may come from a read error. The CDR3 nucleotides read TGTGCCAGCAGCTTCCCGAGGGGGATATCCTTC. Protein sequence: CASSFPRGISF. The chain couples TRBV5-5 to TRBJ1-2, with D tentatively TRBD1 (6 bases). CDR1 and CDR2 (germline): SGHKS, YYEKEE (reference sequence). The CDR3 extends over 11 amino acids.

The chain combines TRBV29-1 with TRBJ1-2, with TRBD1 identical over 9 bases. V trimming: 2 bases; J trimming: 5 bases; junction bases outside the gene matches: 9. CDR1 SQVTM and CDR2 ANQGSEA come from the germline V gene. The CDR3 spans 15 residues. Here the CDR3 DNA reads TGCAGCGTTGAACCAGGGGACAGGGAGTGGTATGGCTACACCTTC. Translating gives CSVEPGDREWYGYTF.

V gene TRBV19 combines with J gene TRBJ1-5, with 7 bases matching TRBD1. The CDR3 is 13 amino acids. Looked up from germline, CDR1 is LNHDA and CDR2 is SQIVND (reference sequence). V gave up 9 bases and J gave up 7 bases; unmatched junction bases: 9. This CDR3 reads CASRKDRVQPQHF. As DNA, the CDR3 is TGTGCCAGCAGGAAAGACAGGGTCCAGCCCCAGCATTTT.

The V call is TRBV6-4, the J call TRBJ2-7, with TRBD1 matching 7 bases. The CDR3 extends over 12 amino acids. CDR1 MRHNA and CDR2 SNTAGT come from the germline V gene. Unmatched junction bases numbered 6, after V lost 7 bases and J lost 6 bases. The CDR3 sequence is CASKNGTAEQYF. Here the CDR3 DNA reads TGTGCCAGCAAAAACGGGACAGCCGAGCAGTACTTC.

The chain recombines TRBV24-1 with TRBJ2-1, with 9 positions matching TRBD2. Losses at the gene ends were 7 bases for V and 15 bases for J; bases not matched to a gene: 9. The CDR3 sequence is 12 residues long. The germline CDR1 and CDR2 sequences are KGHDR and SFDVKD. CDR3 residues: CATSVSGGPTFF. In nucleotides, the CDR3 is TGTGCCACCAGCGTTAGCGGGGGCCCCACGTTCTTC.

This rearrangement joins TRBV13 to TRBJ1-3, with TRBD1 as a possible D gene (5 bases). Germline CDR1 PRHDT, CDR2 FYEKMQ (reference sequence). The V and J ends lost 0 bases and 0 bases respectively, with 21 bases between them. The CDR3 is 20 residues long. The CDR3 reads CASSLGPISRTTGSGNTIYF. CDR3 in DNA: TGTGCCAGCAGCTTAGGCCCAATTTCCCGGACAACCGGCTCTGGAAACACCATATATTTT.